This TCR beta chain came from a study of blood T cell repertoires in COVID-19. J gave up 7 bases and V 0 bases, and 8 bases lay outside the gene matches. CDR3 size: 15 residues. Germline V gene data show CDR1 as LNHDA and CDR2 as SQIVND (reference sequence). In the original analysis: Reference gene primer amplification gave estimated nucleated cell counts. TCRdb's table, derived via immunoSEQ multiplex PCR, lists solely in-frame clones and lacks some. Clone size and the V and J calls come from that table; the DNA yielded D and trimming. The sample has more than 15,000 clones; around nine tenths are singletons.

This TCR was sampled from a woman aged 60 to 75 with active COVID-19. The J gene is TRBJ1-2, the V gene TRBV19; 7 bases map to TRBD1. The sample consisted of peripheral blood. CDR3: CASSIDAGGSSGYTF. The CDR3 DNA is TGTGCCAGTAGTATAGACGCAGGGGGGTCGTCTGGCTACACCTTC.